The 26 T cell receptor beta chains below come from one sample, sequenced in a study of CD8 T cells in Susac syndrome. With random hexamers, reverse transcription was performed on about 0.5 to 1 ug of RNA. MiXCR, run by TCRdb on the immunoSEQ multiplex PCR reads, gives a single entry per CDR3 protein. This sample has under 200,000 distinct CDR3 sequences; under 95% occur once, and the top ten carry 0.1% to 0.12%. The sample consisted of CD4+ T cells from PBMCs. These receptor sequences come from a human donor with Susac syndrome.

The CDR3 loop is CASSSQQGYEQYF. The DNA for the CDR3 is TGTGCCAGCAGCTCACAACAGGGGTACGAGCAGTACTTC. The genes are TRBV7-2 and TRBJ2-7, with TRBD1 matching over 7 bases. V was pared by 4 bases and J by 4 bases, with 4 bases of the junction left unmatched. The CDR3 is 13 residues long. Germline values: CDR1 SGHTA, CDR2 FQGNSA.

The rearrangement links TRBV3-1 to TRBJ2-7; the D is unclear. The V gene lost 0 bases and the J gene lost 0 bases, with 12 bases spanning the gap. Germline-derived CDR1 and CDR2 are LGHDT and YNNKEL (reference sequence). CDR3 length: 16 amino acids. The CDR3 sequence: CASSQDPTEFSYEQYF. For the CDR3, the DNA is TGTGCCAGCAGCCAAGATCCGACTGAGTTCTCCTACGAGCAGTACTTC.

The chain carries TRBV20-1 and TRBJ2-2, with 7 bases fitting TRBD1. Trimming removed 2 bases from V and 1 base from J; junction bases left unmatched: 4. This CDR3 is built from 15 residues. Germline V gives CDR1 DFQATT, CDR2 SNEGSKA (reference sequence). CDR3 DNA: TGCAGTGCTAGACCGGACAGGCGGAACACCGGGGAGCTGTTTTTT. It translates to CSARPDRRNTGELFF.

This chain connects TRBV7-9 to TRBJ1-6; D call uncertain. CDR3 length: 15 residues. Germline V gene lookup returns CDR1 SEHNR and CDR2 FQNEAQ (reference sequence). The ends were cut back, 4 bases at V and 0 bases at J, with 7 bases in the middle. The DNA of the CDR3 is TGTGCCAGCAGCTCATGGAGCTCCTATAATTCACCCCTCCACTTT. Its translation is CASSSWSSYNSPLHF.

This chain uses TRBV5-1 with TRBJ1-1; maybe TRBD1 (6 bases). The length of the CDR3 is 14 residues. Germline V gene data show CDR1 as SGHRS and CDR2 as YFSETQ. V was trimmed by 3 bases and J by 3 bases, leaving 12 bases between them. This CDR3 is CASSYKAGDTEAFF. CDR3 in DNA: TGCGCCAGCAGCTATAAGGCAGGGGACACTGAAGCTTTCTTT.

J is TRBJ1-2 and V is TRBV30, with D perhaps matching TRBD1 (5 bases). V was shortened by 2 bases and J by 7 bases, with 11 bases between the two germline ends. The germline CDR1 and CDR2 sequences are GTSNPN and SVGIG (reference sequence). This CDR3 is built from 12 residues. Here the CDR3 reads CAWSRQSSGYTF. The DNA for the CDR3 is TGTGCCTGGAGTAGACAGTCGAGTGGCTACACCTTC.

The CDR3 region is CASTPLGLAGEQFF. CDR3 DNA: TGTGCCAGCACTCCTCTCGGACTAGCGGGTGAGCAGTTCTTC. The chain carries TRBV2 and TRBJ2-1; 11 bases fit TRBD2. Germline V gives CDR1 SNHLY, CDR2 FYNNEI. CDR3 size: 14 residues. V lost 7 bases, J lost 9 bases, and 8 bases stayed unmatched. The variable domain in full, with the rest retrieved from reference TRBV2 and TRBJ2-1, is EPEVTQTPSHQVTQMGQEVILRCVPISNHLYFYWYRQILGQKVEFLVSFYNNEISEKSEIFDDQFSVERPDGSNFTLKIRSTKLEDSAMYFCASTPLGLAGEQFFGPGTRLTVL.

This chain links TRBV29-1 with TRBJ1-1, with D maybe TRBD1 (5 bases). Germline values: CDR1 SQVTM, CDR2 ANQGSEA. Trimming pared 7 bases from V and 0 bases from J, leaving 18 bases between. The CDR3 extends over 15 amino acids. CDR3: CSAFRLREVNTEAFF. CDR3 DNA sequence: TGCAGCGCCTTTCGACTCAGGGAGGTGAACACTGAAGCTTTCTTT.

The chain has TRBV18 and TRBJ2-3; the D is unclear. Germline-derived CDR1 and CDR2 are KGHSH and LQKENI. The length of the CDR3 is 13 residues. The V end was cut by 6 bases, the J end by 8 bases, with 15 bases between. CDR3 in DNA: TGTGCCAGCTCTCCCCCCGGTGTAGCTACGCAGTATTTT. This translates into CASSPPGVATQYF. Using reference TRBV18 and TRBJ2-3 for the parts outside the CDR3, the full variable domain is NAGVMQNPRHLVRRRGQEARLRCSPMKGHSHVYWYRQLPEEGLKFMVYLQKENIIDESGMPKERFSAEFPKEGPSILRIQQVVRGDSAAYFCASSPPGVATQYFGPGTRLTVL.

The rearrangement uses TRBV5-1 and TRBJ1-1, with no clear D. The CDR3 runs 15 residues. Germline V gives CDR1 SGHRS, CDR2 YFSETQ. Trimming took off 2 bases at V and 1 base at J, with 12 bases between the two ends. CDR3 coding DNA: TGCGCCAGCAGCTTTTCTGTGGGAGCGAACACTGAAGCTTTCTTT. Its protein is CASSFSVGANTEAFF.

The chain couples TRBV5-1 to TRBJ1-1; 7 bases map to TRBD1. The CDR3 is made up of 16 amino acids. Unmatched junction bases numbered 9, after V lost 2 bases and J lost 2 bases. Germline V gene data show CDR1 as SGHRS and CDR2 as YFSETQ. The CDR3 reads CASSFYPGQTNTEAFF. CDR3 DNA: TGCGCCAGCAGCTTCTACCCGGGACAGACCAACACTGAAGCTTTCTTT.

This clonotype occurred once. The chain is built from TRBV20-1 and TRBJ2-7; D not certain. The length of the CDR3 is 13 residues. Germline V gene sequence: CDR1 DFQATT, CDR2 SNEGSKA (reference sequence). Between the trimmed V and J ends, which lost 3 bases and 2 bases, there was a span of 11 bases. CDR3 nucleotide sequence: TGCAGTGCTAGGGTGGGCGGACCCTACGAGCAGTACTTC. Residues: CSARVGGPYEQYF.

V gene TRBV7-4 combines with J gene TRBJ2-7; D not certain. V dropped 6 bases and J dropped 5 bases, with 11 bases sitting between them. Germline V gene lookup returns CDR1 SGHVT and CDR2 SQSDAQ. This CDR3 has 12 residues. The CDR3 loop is CASRLGWDEQYF. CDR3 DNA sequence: TGTGCCAGCAGGTTGGGGTGGGACGAGCAGTACTTC.

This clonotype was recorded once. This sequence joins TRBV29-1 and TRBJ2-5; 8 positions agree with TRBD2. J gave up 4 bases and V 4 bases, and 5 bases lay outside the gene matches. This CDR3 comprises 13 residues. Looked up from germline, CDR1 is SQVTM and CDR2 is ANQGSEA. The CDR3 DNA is TGCAGCGTTGGTGCCCTAGCGGGAGAGACCCAGTACTTC. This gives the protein CSVGALAGETQYF.

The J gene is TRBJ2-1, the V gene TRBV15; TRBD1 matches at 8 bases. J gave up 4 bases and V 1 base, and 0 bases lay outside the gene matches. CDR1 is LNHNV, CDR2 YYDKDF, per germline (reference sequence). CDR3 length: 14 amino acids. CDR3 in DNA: TGTGCCACCAGCAGAGGGACAGGGTACAATGAGCAGTTCTTC. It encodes CATSRGTGYNEQFF.

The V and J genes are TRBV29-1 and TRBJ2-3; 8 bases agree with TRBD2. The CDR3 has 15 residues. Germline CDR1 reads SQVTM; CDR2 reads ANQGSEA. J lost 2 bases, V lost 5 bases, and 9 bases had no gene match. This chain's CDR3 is CSVLAGGNPTDTQYF. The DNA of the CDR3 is TGCAGCGTTCTGGCGGGGGGCAATCCCACAGATACGCAGTATTTT.

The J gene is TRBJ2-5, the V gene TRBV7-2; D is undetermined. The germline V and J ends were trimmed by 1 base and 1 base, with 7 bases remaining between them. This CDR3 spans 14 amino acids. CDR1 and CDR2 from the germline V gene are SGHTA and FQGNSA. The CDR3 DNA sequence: TGTGCCAGCAGCTTAGTTAACGGCCAAGAGACCCAGTACTTC. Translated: CASSLVNGQETQYF. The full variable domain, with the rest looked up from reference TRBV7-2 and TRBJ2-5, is GAGVSQSPSNKVTEKGKDVELRCDPISGHTALYWYRQSLGQGLEFLIYFQGNSAPDKSGLPSDRFSAERTGGSVSTLTIQRTQQEDSAVYLCASSLVNGQETQYFGPGTRLLVL.

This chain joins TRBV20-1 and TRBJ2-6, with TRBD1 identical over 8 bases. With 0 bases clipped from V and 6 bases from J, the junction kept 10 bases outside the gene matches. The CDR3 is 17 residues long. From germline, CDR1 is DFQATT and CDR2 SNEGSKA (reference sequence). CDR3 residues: CSARDLEAGGAANVLTF. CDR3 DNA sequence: TGCAGTGCTAGAGATCTAGAGGCAGGGGGCGCGGCCAACGTCCTGACTTTC.

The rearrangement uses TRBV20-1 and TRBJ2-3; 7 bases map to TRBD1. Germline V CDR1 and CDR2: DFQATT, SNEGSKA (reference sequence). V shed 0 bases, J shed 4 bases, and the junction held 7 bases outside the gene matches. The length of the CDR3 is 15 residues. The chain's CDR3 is CSARETQGRADTQYF. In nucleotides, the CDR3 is TGCAGTGCTAGAGAAACACAGGGGCGTGCAGATACGCAGTATTTT.

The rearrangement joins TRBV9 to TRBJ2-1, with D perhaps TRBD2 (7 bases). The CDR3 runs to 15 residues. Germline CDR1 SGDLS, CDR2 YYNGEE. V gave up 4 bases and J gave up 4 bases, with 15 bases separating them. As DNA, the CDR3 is TGTGCCAGCAGCCCCGGGGGGCCGAATTACAATGAGCAGTTCTTC. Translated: CASSPGGPNYNEQFF.

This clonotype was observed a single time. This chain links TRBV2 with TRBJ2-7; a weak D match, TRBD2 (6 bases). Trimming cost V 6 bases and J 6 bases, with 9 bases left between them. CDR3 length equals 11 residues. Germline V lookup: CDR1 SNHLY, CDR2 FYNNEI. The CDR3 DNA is TGTGCCAGCAGCGGAGGGTTCGAGCAGTACTTC. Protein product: CASSGGFEQYF.

CDR3 nucleotide sequence: TGTGCCAGCACCCTAGTGGGGGCGGCCATTCAGTACTTC. It codes for CASTLVGAAIQYF. The chain links TRBV7-9 to TRBJ2-4, with D perhaps matching TRBD1 (6 bases). Trimming stripped 7 bases from V and 9 bases from J, with 16 bases between. Germline CDR1 is SEHNR and CDR2 is FQNEAQ (reference sequence). The CDR3 length is 13 residues. The full variable domain, rest sourced from reference TRBV7-9 and TRBJ2-4, is DTGVSQNPRHKITKRGQNVTFRCDPISEHNRLYWYRQTLGQGPEFLTYFQNEAQLEKSRLLSDRFSAERPKGSFSTLEIQRTEQGDSAMYLCASTLVGAAIQYFGAGTRLSVL.

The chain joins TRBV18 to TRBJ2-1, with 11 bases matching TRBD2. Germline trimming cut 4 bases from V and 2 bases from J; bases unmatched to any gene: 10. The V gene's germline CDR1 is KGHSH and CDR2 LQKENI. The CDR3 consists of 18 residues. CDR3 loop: CASSRGTSGLNAYNEQFF. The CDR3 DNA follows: TGTGCCAGCTCACGGGGGACTAGCGGTCTGAACGCCTACAATGAGCAGTTCTTC.

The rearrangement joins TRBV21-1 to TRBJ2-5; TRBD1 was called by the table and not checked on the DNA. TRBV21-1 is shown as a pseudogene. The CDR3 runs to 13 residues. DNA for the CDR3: TGTGCCAGCCGGGACCAATACCAAGAGACCCAGTACTTC. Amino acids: CASRDQYQETQYF.

CDR3 in amino acids: CASSLESATDTQYF. CDR3 sequence (DNA): TGTGCCAGCAGCTTAGAGTCAGCAACAGATACGCAGTATTTT. The chain uses TRBV11-2 and TRBJ2-3; D is ambiguous. Germline-derived CDR1 and CDR2 are SGHAT and FQNNGV. The CDR3 covers 14 residues. Trimming took 0 bases from V and 3 from J, leaving 7 bases between them.

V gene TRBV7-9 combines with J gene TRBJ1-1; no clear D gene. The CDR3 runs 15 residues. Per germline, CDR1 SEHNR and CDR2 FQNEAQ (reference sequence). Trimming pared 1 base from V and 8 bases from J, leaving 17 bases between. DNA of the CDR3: TGTGCCAGCAGCTTAGACGGCAGTGGGTCGCTCGAAGCTTTCTTT. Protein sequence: CASSLDGSGSLEAFF.